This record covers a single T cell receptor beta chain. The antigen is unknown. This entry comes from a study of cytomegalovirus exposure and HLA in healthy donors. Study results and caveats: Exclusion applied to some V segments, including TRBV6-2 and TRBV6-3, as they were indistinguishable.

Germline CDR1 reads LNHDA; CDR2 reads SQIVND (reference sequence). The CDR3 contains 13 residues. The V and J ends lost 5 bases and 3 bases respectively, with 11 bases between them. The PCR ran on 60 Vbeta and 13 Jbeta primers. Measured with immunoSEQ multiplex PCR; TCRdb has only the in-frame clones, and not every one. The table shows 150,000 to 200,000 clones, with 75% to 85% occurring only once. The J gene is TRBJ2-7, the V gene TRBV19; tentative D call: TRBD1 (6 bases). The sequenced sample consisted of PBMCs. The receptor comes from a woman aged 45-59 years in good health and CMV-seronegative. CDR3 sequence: CASSRDIGYEQYF. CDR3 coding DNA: TGTGCCAGTAGTCGGGACATCGGCTACGAGCAGTACTTC.